A selection of T cell receptor beta chains follows, all from one sample in a study of shared clonotypes between healthy human individuals. Clones were read by immunoSEQ multiplex PCR, and TCRdb kept only the in-frame ones, dropping some. This sample carries about 2 million clones, approximately 94% of them seen once, and the ten largest clones take more than 0.9%. Sequencing was done on a sample of naive CD8+ T cells sorted from blood. The receptors here all came from a man younger than 35 in good health. The CDR3 runs from the conserved cysteine through the conserved F or W. A D gene is named only where the DNA matches it firmly.

d_call	j_call	v_call	cdr3_aa
TRBD1	TRBJ2-3	TRBV27	CASSSTGVDTQYF
-	TRBJ1-1	TRBV30	CAGDRAANTEAFF
TRBD1	TRBJ2-5	TRBV10-3	CAISEGQGAQETQYF
TRBD2	TRBJ2-7	TRBV4-3	CASSQGLAVSYEQYF
TRBD2	TRBJ2-5	TRBV10-3	CAISEQREGPQETQYF
TRBD1	TRBJ2-7	TRBV4-1	CASSQLASGTGFYEQYF
-	TRBJ2-5	TRBV4-1	CASSQDSRGETQYF
-	TRBJ1-3	TRBV4-3	CASSQDPDPGSGNTIYF
-	TRBJ2-1	TRBV19	CASTSLAGPYNEQFF
-	TRBJ1-1	TRBV7-9	CASSLDLGVVTEAFF
-	TRBJ2-7	TRBV28	CASSLGQGFYEQYF
-	TRBJ1-1	TRBV9	CASSVQDSNTEAFF
-	TRBJ2-5	TRBV30	CAWSEWVWEQETQYF
-	TRBJ2-7	TRBV4-3	CASSQDRSAAYEQYF
-	TRBJ2-1	TRBV7-7	CASSPVTGHGEQFF
-	TRBJ2-5	TRBV2	CASQKLGGGGETQYF
-	TRBJ1-4	TRBV5-4	CASSNSGDEKLFF
-	TRBJ1-4	TRBV4-3	CASSQDGGKLFF
-	TRBJ2-5	TRBV6-5	CASSFTGSQETQYF
-	TRBJ1-1	TRBV5-4	CASSSSPGNTEAFF
-	TRBJ2-2	TRBV6-5	CASSYSWGTGELFF
TRBD1	TRBJ2-7	TRBV4-1	CASSLRQGAYEQYF
TRBD2	TRBJ2-1	TRBV7-8	CASSSGTSSYNEQFF
-	TRBJ1-3	TRBV14	CASSQDLEGLGNTIYF
-	TRBJ1-5	TRBV28	CASSLERQPLGNQPQHF
-	TRBJ1-2	TRBV5-4	CASSPIGTVYTF
-	TRBJ1-1	TRBV9	CASSVAGMGTEAFF
-	TRBJ1-1	TRBV4-1	CASSQPDFAEAFF
-	TRBJ2-7	TRBV28	CASSWTGDSYEQYF
TRBD1	TRBJ2-7	TRBV5-4	CASSPLGQGAYEQYF
-	TRBJ2-3	TRBV2	CASSVASRGTDTQYF
TRBD1	TRBJ2-7	TRBV27	CASRLGRTGSYEQYF
-	TRBJ2-1	TRBV7-9	CASSNGPGLQLIDEQFF
-	TRBJ2-7	TRBV6-5	CASSYSTPMAYEQYF
-	TRBJ2-2	TRBV6-5	CASSHRLGNTGELFF
TRBD1	TRBJ2-5	TRBV15	CATSSLDRGTETQYF
TRBD2	TRBJ2-7	TRBV10-3	CAISESGGLAGLAYEQYF
TRBD1	TRBJ2-1	TRBV2	CASSEGRDRSSYNEQFF
-	TRBJ1-1	TRBV10-3	CAISGGSLSTEAFF
-	TRBJ2-1	TRBV10-2	CASSEGVSWKGYNEQFF
-	TRBJ2-7	TRBV5-6	CASSIRTLNEQYF
-	TRBJ1-4	TRBV29-1	CSVVPGRNEKLFF
TRBD2	TRBJ2-1	TRBV10-3	CAISDESTRRGLAEAGSYNEQFF
-	TRBJ2-1	TRBV5-4	CASSPGIPDYYNEQFF
-	TRBJ1-6	TRBV6-6	CASSYSGHTNSPLHF
TRBD2	TRBJ2-1	TRBV27	CASRSGGIYNEQFF
TRBD1	TRBJ2-7	TRBV27	CASRWDRDHEQYF
TRBD1	TRBJ2-7	TRBV25-1	CASSPTRTGYEQYF
TRBD2	TRBJ2-1	TRBV5-6	CASSFGLAGYNEQFF
-	TRBJ2-7	TRBV5-1	CASSLNGQAYEQYF
-	TRBJ1-2	TRBV6-5	CASSYGGLDYGYTF